This T cell receptor (beta chain) was recovered during a study of blood T cells in healthy people across ages. Remarks on this clonotype: Its antigen is currently unknown. This may be a read error, as it is one base from a much larger clone.

Points from the study as a whole: PBMCs went unsorted, and a conclusive naive versus antigen-experienced comparison was therefore prevented.

Each sample had at least 6 million PBMCs isolated. Alongside a J-beta primer mix, a sample-barcoded 5' primer served in a second PCR lasting about 7 to 11 cycles. The authors tagged each cDNA molecule using a template-switch adaptor with 12 random nucleotides. TCRdb re-derived calls from the 5' RACE reads in MiXCR, one entry per CDR3 protein. The repertoire holds roughly 650,000 distinct CDR3 sequences, with 32% as singletons. The CDR3 extends over 14 amino acids. V gave up 6 bases and J gave up 11 bases, with 21 bases separating them. The sequence was obtained from a woman older than 75 in good health. The rearrangement links TRBV12-3 or TRBV12-4 to TRBJ2-3; no definite D call. Sequenced input: blood. CDR3 in amino acids: CASSLMGMADVQYF. The CDR3 coding sequence is TGTGCCAGCAGCCTTATGGGGATGGCAGATGTGCAGTATTTT.